This T cell receptor beta chain emerged from a study of T cell changes during pregnancy in multiple sclerosis. CDR1 is SGDLS and CDR2 is YYNGEE in the germline V gene. The V and J ends lost 2 bases and 4 bases respectively, with 15 bases between them. This CDR3 has 16 residues. Generated by immunoSEQ multiplex PCR, the TCRdb table keeps only in-frame clones and is missing some. Among roughly 87,000 clones listed, over 85% were seen once. This receptor was identified in a female donor in good health, enrolled as a control in a pregnancy study. Sequencing used peripheral blood, obtained in the third trimester of pregnancy. This chain links TRBV9 with TRBJ2-2; perhaps TRBD2 as D (5 bases). In nucleotides, the CDR3 is TGTGCCAGCAGCGTCCCCGATGGGAGAATCACCGGGGAGCTGTTTTTT. Its protein is CASSVPDGRITGELFF.